The 26 T cell receptor beta chains listed next were all sequenced from one sample in a study of CD8 T cells in ankylosing spondylitis. TCRdb passed the 5' RACE reads through MiXCR, listing each CDR3 protein once. The table shows over 100,000 distinct CDR3 sequences, with 6% to 8.5% occurring only once. Sequencing was performed on blood, either unsorted or a sorted T cell fraction (not recorded which). These receptors were collected from a male donor with ankylosing spondylitis or in good health (not recorded which).

The V gene is TRBV2, the J gene TRBJ1-5, with unresolved D. The CDR3 spans 15 residues. V was pared by 8 bases and J by 0 bases, with 14 bases between. Germline assignment: CDR1 SNHLY and CDR2 FYNNEI. The CDR3 is CASRGSGYSNQPQHF. CDR3 DNA sequence: TGTGCCAGCCGCGGGAGCGGGTATAGCAATCAGCCCCAGCATTTT.

The rearrangement uses TRBV5-1 and TRBJ1-6, with 9 bases identical to TRBD1. V was pared by 4 bases and J by 8 bases, with 7 bases of the junction left unmatched. Germline V gene lookup returns CDR1 SGHRS and CDR2 YFSETQ. The CDR3 runs to 15 residues. CDR3 residues: CASSRTGEFDSPLHF. The CDR3 DNA reads TGCGCCAGCAGCCGGACAGGGGAGTTTGATTCACCCCTCCACTTT.

This clonotype was observed at least ten times. This chain joins TRBV27 and TRBJ2-1, with D uncertain. CDR3 length equals 12 residues. Looked up from germline, CDR1 is MNHEY and CDR2 is SMNVEV (reference sequence). Trimming removed 4 bases from V and 7 bases from J, with 8 bases in between. The CDR3: CASSWVGNEQFF. The CDR3 DNA is TGTGCCAGCAGTTGGGTCGGGAATGAGCAGTTCTTC.

This clonotype was detected ten times or more. The chain joins TRBV5-1 to TRBJ2-1; D is possibly TRBD2 (6 bases). CDR1 is SGHRS, CDR2 YFSETQ, per germline. The CDR3 covers 14 residues. Trimming removed 4 bases from V and 2 bases from J, with 10 bases in between. The CDR3 sequence: CASSPRTTYNEQFF. The DNA for the CDR3 is TGCGCCAGCAGCCCGAGGACTACCTACAATGAGCAGTTCTTC.

This clonotype has only a few counts. The V and J genes are TRBV7-2 and TRBJ2-2, with D possibly TRBD1 on 6 matching bases. Germline V gives CDR1 SGHTA, CDR2 FQGNSA. The V and J ends lost 5 bases and 7 bases respectively, with 17 bases between them. The CDR3 runs to 15 residues. The CDR3: CASSGARGQSGELFF. The CDR3 DNA is TGTGCCAGCAGCGGAGCCCGGGGACAAAGCGGGGAGCTGTTTTTT.

This clonotype has ten or more counts. J is TRBJ2-3 and V is TRBV12-3 or TRBV12-4, with 8 bases aligning to TRBD1. The CDR3 runs to 14 residues. V dropped 4 bases and J dropped 5; count of bases not matched to a gene: 5. In DNA, the CDR3 is TGTGCCAGCAGTTCGGACAGGGTCGAAGATACGCAGTATTTT. It encodes CASSSDRVEDTQYF.

V is TRBV4-2 and J is TRBJ1-6; D gene ambiguous. Per germline, CDR1 LGHNA and CDR2 YNFKEQ. CDR3 length: 13 amino acids. The V and J ends lost 6 bases and 7 bases respectively, with 10 bases between them. The CDR3, as DNA: TGTGCCAGCAGTCCCGGGCAGAATTCACCCCTCCACTTT. It codes for CASSPGQNSPLHF.

This clonotype was observed at least ten times. This chain links TRBV12-3 or TRBV12-4 with TRBJ2-2, with 9 bases identical to TRBD1. The CDR3 runs 15 residues. Trimming cost V 4 bases and J 6 bases; bases outside gene matches: 6. CDR3 sequence: CASSSGTGWSGELFF. The CDR3 nucleotides are TGTGCCAGCAGTTCCGGGACAGGGTGGTCCGGGGAGCTGTTTTTT.

The table lists this clonotype with many counts. The chain has TRBV20-1 and TRBJ2-5; D remains unclear. Per germline, CDR1 DFQATT and CDR2 SNEGSKA (reference sequence). This CDR3 comprises 13 residues. V lost 3 bases to trimming and J lost 3 bases, with 11 bases between them. The CDR3 loop reads CSARAGSKETQYF. The CDR3 DNA is TGCAGTGCTAGGGCAGGCTCAAAAGAGACCCAGTACTTC.

This clonotype was detected ten times or more. The rearrangement uses TRBV27 and TRBJ2-7; weak D call: TRBD2 (6 bases). The CDR3 is made up of 15 amino acids. Germline loops: CDR1 MNHEY, CDR2 SMNVEV (reference sequence). V shed 8 bases and J shed 2 bases, with 19 bases lying between them. The CDR3 sequence: CASASTGGRTYEQYF. DNA for the CDR3: TGTGCCAGCGCGTCCACCGGGGGACGGACCTACGAGCAGTACTTC.

This clonotype was detected many times. The chain carries TRBV5-1 and TRBJ1-4; D might be TRBD1 (5 bases). Deletions cut 0 bases from V and 1 base from J, with 7 bases between. The CDR3 is 15 residues long. Germline V gives CDR1 SGHRS, CDR2 YFSETQ. CDR3 sequence (DNA): TGCGCCAGCAGCTTGGATGGGGGAACTAATGAAAAACTGTTTTTT. Amino acids: CASSLDGGTNEKLFF.

Many counts were recorded for this clonotype. The chain couples TRBV7-9 to TRBJ2-1; TRBD2 might be the D (5 bases). The CDR3 sequence is 14 residues long. V was clipped by 3 bases and J by 2 bases, with 8 bases between them. Germline V gene sequence: CDR1 SEHNR, CDR2 FQNEAQ (reference sequence). CDR3 loop: CASSFRETYNEQFF. CDR3 DNA sequence: TGTGCCAGCAGCTTTAGGGAGACCTACAATGAGCAGTTCTTC.

In its sample, this clonotype was seen a few times. The chain recombines TRBV7-8 with TRBJ2-1; D is ambiguous. The V gene's germline CDR1 is SGHVS and CDR2 FQNEAQ. V was pared by 0 bases and J by 6 bases, with 12 bases between. The CDR3 runs 15 residues. The CDR3 protein is CASSLAPELSNEQFF. The DNA for the CDR3 is TGTGCCAGCAGCTTAGCGCCCGAACTAAGCAATGAGCAGTTCTTC.

This clonotype was detected ten times or more. V usage is TRBV12-3 or TRBV12-4 and J usage is TRBJ1-2; 7 nucleotides match TRBD1. The CDR3 is 14 amino acids. Trimming removed 6 bases from V and 6 bases from J; junction bases left unmatched: 10. Here the CDR3 reads CASSLATQGDGYTF. The CDR3 DNA follows: TGTGCCAGCAGCCTCGCCACGCAGGGGGATGGCTACACCTTC.

This clonotype was counted at least ten times. J is TRBJ2-1 and V is TRBV9, with D hard to call. The CDR3 loop spans 15 amino acids. Per germline, CDR1 SGDLS and CDR2 YYNGEE. V was cut by 4 bases and J by 5 bases, with 16 bases left in between. The CDR3 DNA follows: TGTGCCAGCAGCTCTCGATGGAGTCCCGACAATGAGCAGTTCTTC. Protein product: CASSSRWSPDNEQFF.

This clonotype was counted many times. V usage is TRBV29-1 and J usage is TRBJ1-2; perhaps TRBD1 as D (6 bases). CDR1 and CDR2 (germline): SQVTM, ANQGSEA. The CDR3 consists of 13 residues. Trimming removed 5 bases at V and 2 bases at J, with 12 bases between. CDR3 nucleotide sequence: TGCAGCGTTCGGAAGGGGGAGAACTATGGCTACACCTTC. It codes for CSVRKGENYGYTF.

In its sample, this clonotype was seen many times. V is TRBV11-1 and J is TRBJ1-1; possible D gene TRBD1, 6 bases. The germline CDR1 and CDR2 sequences are SGHAT and FQDESV (reference sequence). CDR3 length equals 16 residues. V was clipped by 2 bases and J by 4 bases, with 17 bases between them. In DNA, the CDR3 is TGTGCCAGCAGCTTAAGAACGGGGGGCAGGACCACTGAAGCTTTCTTT. It specifies CASSLRTGGRTTEAFF.

This clonotype was counted at least ten times. V and J are TRBV25-1 and TRBJ1-1; 9 positions match TRBD1. The V gene end was trimmed by 3 bases and the J gene end by 1 base; junction bases not matched to a gene: 6. The germline CDR1 and CDR2 sequences are MGHDK and SYGVNS. This CDR3 is built from 16 residues. The CDR3 region is CASSDSQGAGNTEAFF. For the CDR3, the DNA is TGTGCCAGCAGTGACTCACAGGGGGCTGGGAACACTGAAGCTTTCTTT. Drawing the rest from reference TRBV25-1 and TRBJ1-1, the complete variable domain is EADIYQTPRYLVIGTGKKITLECSQTMGHDKMYWYQQDPGMELHLIHYSYGVNSTEKGDLSSESTVSRIRTEHFPLTLESARPSHTSQYLCASSDSQGAGNTEAFFGQGTRLTVV.

V usage is TRBV6-2 or TRBV6-3 and J usage is TRBJ2-1, with D perhaps matching TRBD2 (5 bases). Germline-derived CDR1 and CDR2 are MNHEY and SVGEGT. This CDR3 comprises 15 residues. Trimming took 0 bases from V and 0 from J, leaving 6 bases between them. The CDR3 here is CASSYSAGSYNEQFF. CDR3 in DNA: TGTGCCAGCAGTTACTCTGCGGGCTCCTACAATGAGCAGTTCTTC.

This clonotype was recorded at least ten times. The gene calls are TRBV7-2 and TRBJ2-2; 10 bases line up with TRBD2. CDR1 is SGHTA, CDR2 FQGNSA, per germline. J gave up 3 bases and V 3 bases, and 4 bases lay outside the gene matches. The CDR3 extends over 16 amino acids. CDR3 nucleotides: TGTGCCAGCAGCTTTAGCGGGAGGCGAGACACCGGGGAGCTGTTTTTT. Translation: CASSFSGRRDTGELFF. Using reference TRBV7-2 and TRBJ2-2 for the parts outside the CDR3, the full variable domain is GAGVSQSPSNKVTEKGKDVELRCDPISGHTALYWYRQSLGQGLEFLIYFQGNSAPDKSGLPSDRFSAERTGGSVSTLTIQRTQQEDSAVYLCASSFSGRRDTGELFFGEGSRLTVL.

This clonotype occurred many times. This chain uses TRBV11-2 with TRBJ2-1; 7 bases are a match to TRBD2. The CDR3 consists of 13 residues. Germline lookup yields CDR1 SGHAT and CDR2 FQNNGV. After removal of 3 bases from V and 9 bases from J, the junction contained 5 bases not matched to a gene. The CDR3 nucleotides read TGTGCCAGCAGCTTCGGGGGGATTGGTGAGCAGTTCTTC. Its protein is CASSFGGIGEQFF.

This clonotype was seen many times. The V call is TRBV5-5, the J call TRBJ2-1, with 10 bases lining up with TRBD2. Germline lookup yields CDR1 SGHKS and CDR2 YYEKEE (reference sequence). The CDR3 is made up of 15 amino acids. The V gene end was trimmed by 2 bases and the J gene end by 3 bases; junction bases not matched to a gene: 2. The CDR3 protein is CASSFLAGDYNEQFF. Here the CDR3 DNA reads TGTGCCAGCAGCTTCCTAGCGGGGGACTACAATGAGCAGTTCTTC.

In its sample, this clonotype was seen many times. The chain is built from TRBV5-1 and TRBJ2-7; D gene uncertain. The CDR3 loop spans 14 amino acids. V lost 3 bases, J lost 0 bases, and 10 bases lay in between. Germline CDR1 is SGHRS and CDR2 is YFSETQ. This CDR3 reads CASSSDGFSYEQYF. The CDR3 region has the DNA TGCGCCAGCAGCTCGGACGGTTTCTCCTACGAGCAGTACTTC.

This clonotype was recorded many times. The rearrangement uses TRBV6-1 and TRBJ1-4, with D tentatively TRBD1 (5 bases). Trimming pared 3 bases from V and 8 bases from J, leaving 19 bases between. Germline V gives CDR1 MNHNS, CDR2 SASEGT. The CDR3 sequence is 16 residues long. This chain's CDR3 is CASSDKATVQGEKLFF. Written as DNA, the CDR3 is TGTGCCAGCAGTGACAAAGCGACAGTACAAGGAGAAAAACTGTTTTTT.

This clonotype was recorded at least ten times. The V gene is TRBV29-1, the J gene TRBJ2-7, with D possibly TRBD1 on 5 matching bases. CDR1 is SQVTM and CDR2 is ANQGSEA in the germline V gene. V lost 5 bases and J lost 2, with 10 bases in between. This CDR3 has 12 amino acids. The CDR3 DNA is TGCAGCGTTTGTCAGGGTACCTACGAGCAGTACTTC. Encoded protein: CSVCQGTYEQYF.

This clonotype has at least ten counts. The V gene is TRBV5-1, the J gene TRBJ2-1; D remains unclear. Germline V gives CDR1 SGHRS, CDR2 YFSETQ. This CDR3 has 15 residues. Trimming pared 0 bases from V and 6 bases from J, leaving 13 bases between. CDR3 amino acids: CASSLVAAVGNEQFF. The CDR3 nucleotides read TGCGCCAGCAGCTTGGTAGCTGCGGTGGGCAATGAGCAGTTCTTC.